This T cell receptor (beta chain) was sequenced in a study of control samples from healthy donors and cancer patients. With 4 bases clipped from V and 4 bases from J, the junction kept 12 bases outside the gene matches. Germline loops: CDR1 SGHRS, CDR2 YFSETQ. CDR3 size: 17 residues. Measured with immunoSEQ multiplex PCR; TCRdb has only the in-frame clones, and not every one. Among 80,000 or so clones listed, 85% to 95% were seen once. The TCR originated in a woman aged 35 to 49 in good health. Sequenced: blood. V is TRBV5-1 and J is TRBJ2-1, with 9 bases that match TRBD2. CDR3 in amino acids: CASSLTGGLAKYNEQFF. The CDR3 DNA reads TGCGCCAGCAGCCTCACCGGAGGACTAGCGAAATACAATGAGCAGTTCTTC.